These T cell receptor beta chains were read from a single sample in a study of T cells in Graves' hyperthyroidism and ophthalmopathy. TCRdb re-derived calls from the multiplex PCR reads in MiXCR, one entry per CDR3 protein. The top ten hold about 3.7% of the sample, which has some 350,000 distinct CDR3 sequences, about 19% seen once. Sequenced material: blood. The receptor set was obtained from a woman aged 18-29 years with Graves' hyperthyroidism. CDR3s include the opening cysteine and the closing phenylalanine or tryptophan. D genes are given only for firm matches. Where a row states a size, it is once, few, many or the class of an expanded clone; other rows omit it.

TGTGCCAGTAGTAACGTTCGAAGCACTGAAGCTTTCTTT	CASSNVRSTEAFF	NA	many	TRBJ1-1	TRBV19
TGTGCCAGCAACCCCCCGGGGGGGGCCCTGGGAGAGCAGTACTTC	CASNPPGGALGEQYF	TRBD2	once	TRBJ2-7	TRBV7-9
TGCGCCAGCAGCTTGGGACAGGCAGTTGGCTACACCTTC	CASSLGQAVGYTF	NA	many	TRBJ1-2	TRBV5-1
TGTGCCAGCAGCTTAGGAGGCAGAATCACTGGAAACACCATATATTTT	CASSLGGRITGNTIYF	NA	few	TRBJ1-3	TRBV11-1
TGCGCCAGCAGCTTGTACGGGTTGAACACTGAAGCTTTCTTT	CASSLYGLNTEAFF	NA	NA	TRBJ1-1	TRBV5-1
TGTGCCAGCAGTTTAGGGACAGCCTCCGGGGCCAACGTCCTGACTTTC	CASSLGTASGANVLTF	NA	many	TRBJ2-6	TRBV12-3/TRBV12-4
TGTGCCAGCAGCGCCCGGACAGGGGAGTACGAGCAGTACTTC	CASSARTGEYEQYF	TRBD1	many	TRBJ2-7	TRBV13
TGTGCCAGCAGGTCGTGGGGGCCCACCTACGAGCAGTACTTC	CASRSWGPTYEQYF	NA	NA	TRBJ2-7	TRBV28
TGTGCCAGCGCCAAAGCCGTAAACTATGGCTACACCTTC	CASAKAVNYGYTF	NA	many	TRBJ1-2	TRBV12-3/TRBV12-4
TGCGCCAGCAGCACCCGACAGGACACTGAAGCTTTCTTT	CASSTRQDTEAFF	NA	many	TRBJ1-1	TRBV4-1
TGCAGTGCAGAGGGTAGCGGGGGGGATCGGGAGACCCAGTACTTC	CSAEGSGGDRETQYF	TRBD2	many	TRBJ2-5	TRBV20-1
TGTGCCAGCACCACCCGACAGACCGAAGAGACCCAGTACTTC	CASTTRQTEETQYF	NA	many	TRBJ2-5	TRBV7-9
TGTGCCAGCAGTTACGGTGGGGGGCGTAGTAGGCAGCCCCAGCATTTT	CASSYGGGRSRQPQHF	NA	NA	TRBJ1-5	TRBV6-2/TRBV6-3
TGTGCCACCAGCAGACCGGGACAGGGGGTCCTCGGGGAGCTGTTTTTT	CATSRPGQGVLGELFF	TRBD1	NA	TRBJ2-2	TRBV15
TGTGCCAGCAATCGGAGGGAAGAATACGAGCAGTACTTC	CASNRREEYEQYF	NA	many	TRBJ2-7	TRBV2
TGTGCCAGCAGTGACTCCGGAGGCCACCAAGAGACCCAGTACTTC	CASSDSGGHQETQYF	NA	many	TRBJ2-5	TRBV25-1
TGTGCCAGCAGTGAACGGTCAGGGGACTACACTGAAGCTTTCTTT	CASSERSGDYTEAFF	NA	once	TRBJ1-1	TRBV2
TGTGCCAGCAGCTGGGGGACAGCGAGGGACTATGGCTACACCTTC	CASSWGTARDYGYTF	TRBD1	many	TRBJ1-2	TRBV6-2/TRBV6-3
TGCAGTGCTAGAGGGCCGTATTCGGGCGAATCGACCCAGTACTTC	CSARGPYSGESTQYF	NA	many	TRBJ2-5	TRBV20-1
TGTGCCAGCTCACCACAGGGGGTGGAGACCCAGTACTTC	CASSPQGVETQYF	NA	many	TRBJ2-5	TRBV18
TGTGCCAGCAGAGGACAGAAAGAGCAGTACTTC	CASRGQKEQYF	NA	NA	TRBJ2-7	TRBV25-1
TGTGCCAGCAGCCGCTTTGAAATTAGCCTTAATGAAAAACTGTTTTTT	CASSRFEISLNEKLFF	NA	few	TRBJ1-4	TRBV11-2
TGCGCCAGCAGTGAATCGTCTCTCGGCTACGAGCAGTACTTC	CASSESSLGYEQYF	NA	many	TRBJ2-7	TRBV10-1
TGTGCCAGCAGTAACTCCGGGACTAGCCTCGAGACCCAGTACTTC	CASSNSGTSLETQYF	TRBD2	many	TRBJ2-5	TRBV12-3/TRBV12-4
TGCAGTGCTCCGTGGGGGGAGGTTAGGCAGTACTTC	CSAPWGEVRQYF	NA	many	TRBJ2-7	TRBV20-1
TGTGCCATCAGTGAGTCAGACAGGAGTACTGAAGCTTTCTTT	CAISESDRSTEAFF	NA	many	TRBJ1-1	TRBV10-3
TGTGCCAGCAGCCTCATTGGGGGGCTGAGTTCACCCCTCCACTTT	CASSLIGGLSSPLHF	NA	NA	TRBJ1-6	TRBV7-6
TGTGCCAGCAGCTTTAGAGGAGAGCAGTACTTC	CASSFRGEQYF	NA	many	TRBJ2-7	TRBV13
TGTGCCAGCAGTGCCCTGCTAGGCGGGCAGACCCAGTACTTC	CASSALLGGQTQYF	NA	many	TRBJ2-5	TRBV6-1
TGTGCCAGCAGCCCCCGGGAGGTTTGGTACGAGCAGTACTTC	CASSPREVWYEQYF	TRBD2	many	TRBJ2-7	TRBV6-1
TGTGCCAGCAGTTACAAAATCCGGACAGGGGAGGACACTGAAGCTTTCTTT	CASSYKIRTGEDTEAFF	TRBD1	NA	TRBJ1-1	TRBV6-5
TGTGCCAGCAACGACAGGGGGACAGAAGCTTTCTTT	CASNDRGTEAFF	TRBD1	few	TRBJ1-1	TRBV25-1
TGCGCCAGCAGCCCCGGACTAGAGTTAGGGTACTTC	CASSPGLELGYF	TRBD2	many	TRBJ2-7	TRBV10-2
TGTGCCAGCAGCCATCGGGAGGCCTATGGCTACACCTTC	CASSHREAYGYTF	NA	many	TRBJ1-2	TRBV3-1
TGTGCCAGCAGCTCAGAGACAGGGCGGTACGAGCAGTACTTC	CASSSETGRYEQYF	TRBD1	many	TRBJ2-7	TRBV11-2
TGTGCCAGCAGCCAGTCGGACAGGGTCACCGGGGAGCTGTTTTTT	CASSQSDRVTGELFF	TRBD1	NA	TRBJ2-2	TRBV11-3
TGCGCCAGCAGCCAAGTGATGGGGAACACTGAAGCTTTCTTT	CASSQVMGNTEAFF	NA	many	TRBJ1-1	TRBV4-1
TGTGCCAGTAGTATACGGCAGGAGATCTCCTACGAGCAGTACTTC	CASSIRQEISYEQYF	NA	many	TRBJ2-7	TRBV19
TGTGCCAGCAGCAGGGTTTATGGCACTGAAGCTTTCTTT	CASSRVYGTEAFF	NA	many	TRBJ1-1	TRBV27
TGTGCCAGTGGGCTAGCGGTCCAAGAGACCCAGTACTTC	CASGLAVQETQYF	TRBD2	many	TRBJ2-5	TRBV2
TGTGCCAGCAGCCTCTTCGGGTCTTCCTACGAGCAGTACTTC	CASSLFGSSYEQYF	NA	many	TRBJ2-7	TRBV28
TGCAGTGCTAGAGATCGAGGGACGTGGAATGGCTACACCTTC	CSARDRGTWNGYTF	NA	many	TRBJ1-2	TRBV20-1
TGTGCCAGCAGTTTATCACTGTACCAAGAGACCCAGTACTTC	CASSLSLYQETQYF	NA	many	TRBJ2-5	TRBV12-3/TRBV12-4